This T cell receptor beta chain was recovered during a study of a mutant IDH1 vaccine in newly diagnosed glioma. On the study more broadly: The therapy given earlier, which was standard therapy, consisted of radiotherapy, temozolomide, or both, and most of the patients received both.

About this clone itself: Its matching antigen is unknown.

Germline loops: CDR1 SGDLS, CDR2 YYNGEE. CDR3 length: 19 residues. Trimming took 0 bases from V and 2 from J, leaving 22 bases between them. Stated time point: week 47, end of study. Vaccination comprised doses that each held 300 ug of mutant IDH1 20-mer peptide, plus topical imiquimod. The table came from immunoSEQ multiplex PCR; TCRdb's copy has only in-frame clones and leaves some out. The table has approximately 80,000 clones, roughly 77% seen once. The sample in question was PBMCs, obtained from a glioma patient whose treatment included an IDH1 peptide vaccine. V usage is TRBV9 and J usage is TRBJ2-3, with D hard to call. The sequence derives from a man aged 35-49 years with glioma. The chain's CDR3 is CASSVATETGEYLTDTQYF. The CDR3 DNA sequence: TGTGCCAGCAGCGTAGCCACTGAAACTGGCGAATACCTCACAGATACGCAGTATTTT.